This T cell receptor beta chain was documented in a study of memory CD4+ T cells and cytomegalovirus serostatus. On the study more broadly: Healthy Belgian adult donors included nine or ten CMV-positive and 24 CMV-negative people. The study's findings and limits: CD4+ memory repertoires contained 67 of 164 reported CMV TCRbeta sequences. Suggested: most of the CMV-linked TCR signature lies in CD4+ memory cells.

CDR3 length: 17 residues. Germline V lookup: CDR1 SGHTA, CDR2 FQGTGA. V shed 5 bases and J 5 bases; nucleotides not matched to a gene: 10. Of note for this clone: Its antigen is unidentified.

The method was immunoSEQ multiplex PCR; TCRdb's version includes in-frame clones alone and lacks a portion of them. The sample lists approximately 53,000 clones; 78% were seen once. The sort gate was single viable CD3+CD4+CD8-CD45RO+ cells for memory CD4+ T cells. Total CD4+ T cells were enriched by CD4 positive selection. The sequenced sample consisted of memory CD4+ T cells from blood. V is TRBV7-3 and J is TRBJ2-2, with 11 bases identical to TRBD2. The TCR originated in an adult in good health and CMV-seronegative. CDR3: CASSLPLLAGVTGELFF. In nucleotides, the CDR3 is TGTGCCAGCAGCCTACCTTTACTAGCGGGAGTGACCGGGGAGCTGTTTTTT. Using reference TRBV7-3 and TRBJ2-2 for the parts outside the CDR3, the full variable domain is GAGVSQTPSNKVTEKGKYVELRCDPISGHTALYWYRQSLGQGPEFLIYFQGTGAADDSGLPNDRFFAVRPEGSVSTLKIQRTERGDSAVYLCASSLPLLAGVTGELFFGEGSRLTVL.